Below, 32 T cell receptor beta chains from the same sample are listed, as sequenced in a study of blood T cell repertoires in COVID-19. Some clones are missing from TCRdb's copy, which holds only in-frame ones; the method was immunoSEQ multiplex PCR. Here the sample spans 350,000 to 500,000 clones, roughly 90% being singletons. Sequences were obtained from PBMCs or T cells enriched from blood (not recorded which). Receptors originate from a woman between 18 and 30 years old who had been exposed to COVID-19.

This chain uses TRBV6-5 with TRBJ2-7; TRBD2 is a possible D gene (6 bases). Trimming removed 4 bases at V and 6 bases at J, with 22 bases between. Germline CDR1 is MNHEY and CDR2 is SVGAGI. The CDR3 sequence is 16 residues long. CDR3 loop: CASSSRILASGVEQYF. The DNA for the CDR3 is TGTGCCAGCAGTTCACGAATACTAGCCTCCGGGGTCGAGCAGTACTTC.

V is TRBV18 and J is TRBJ2-7; a weak D match, TRBD2 (6 bases). V lost 5 bases to trimming and J lost 7 bases, with 24 bases between them. Germline V lookup: CDR1 KGHSH, CDR2 LQKENI. CDR3 length: 16 residues. CDR3 sequence (DNA): TGTGCCAGCTCATTTGTAGGGAGGACTGGGGCTAAAGAGCAGTACTTC. Amino acids: CASSFVGRTGAKEQYF.

This CDR3 is CASSLAGGAGYGYTF. CDR3 DNA: TGTGCCAGCAGCTTAGCAGGGGGCGCTGGCTATGGCTACACCTTC. The chain carries TRBV7-2 and TRBJ1-2, with 7 bases that match TRBD1. V gave up 0 bases and J gave up 4 bases; unmatched junction bases: 5. Germline V gene data show CDR1 as SGHTA and CDR2 as FQGNSA. The CDR3 contains 15 residues.

This clone occurred once. The rearrangement uses TRBV3-1 (or the pseudogene TRBV3-2) and TRBJ2-5, with D uncertain. V was trimmed by 3 bases and J by 0 bases, leaving 14 bases between them. CDR1 and CDR2 (germline): LGHDT, YNNKEL (reference sequence). The CDR3 length is 16 residues. CDR3 sequence reads: CASSHPVALHQETQYF. The CDR3 DNA follows: TGTGCCAGCAGCCACCCCGTAGCCCTACACCAAGAGACCCAGTACTTC.

The genes are TRBV15 and TRBJ2-2, with D tentatively TRBD2 (6 bases). V lost 0 bases to trimming and J lost 6 bases, with 17 bases between them. CDR1 and CDR2 (germline): LNHNV, YYDKDF (reference sequence). This CDR3 region has 17 residues. CDR3 DNA sequence: TGTGCCACCAGCAGAGATATTGGGGACTCCAGGCCCGGGGAGCTGTTTTTT. It specifies CATSRDIGDSRPGELFF.

J is TRBJ1-4 and V is TRBV19; 9 bases map to TRBD1. Looked up from germline, CDR1 is LNHDA and CDR2 is SQIVND (reference sequence). V lost 7 bases, J lost 8 bases, and 8 bases stayed unmatched. This CDR3 region has 14 residues. The CDR3 bases are TGTGCCAGTAAAGGGGACAGGGTAAAAGAAAAACTGTTTTTT. It specifies CASKGDRVKEKLFF.

The CDR3 DNA follows: TGTGCCAGCAGCCCTAAAGGCGGGGGCCCATACAATGAGCAGTTCTTC. Protein sequence: CASSPKGGGPYNEQFF. The V gene is TRBV7-3, the J gene TRBJ2-1; tentative D call: TRBD2 (7 bases). The CDR3 length is 16 residues. The ends were cut back, 5 bases at V and 4 bases at J, with 18 bases in the middle. Germline CDR1 reads SGHTA; CDR2 reads FQGTGA.

The chain employs TRBV7-6 and TRBJ2-1; 15 nucleotides match TRBD2. Trimming at V came to 5 bases and at J to 10 bases, leaving 6 bases not matched to a gene. This CDR3 has 15 residues. Germline CDR1 reads SGHVS; CDR2 reads FNYEAQ. This CDR3 reads CASSPFGTSGREQFF. Here the CDR3 DNA reads TGTGCCAGCAGCCCCTTCGGGACTAGCGGGAGGGAGCAGTTCTTC.

V usage is TRBV12-3 or TRBV12-4 and J usage is TRBJ1-2, with 7 positions matching TRBD1. The CDR3 sequence is 12 residues long. V lost 4 bases, J lost 5 bases, and 1 base stayed unmatched. The CDR3 is CASSYRGYGYTF. The CDR3 DNA sequence: TGTGCCAGCAGTTACAGGGGATATGGCTACACCTTC.

The chain recombines TRBV3-1 (or the pseudogene TRBV3-2) with TRBJ2-3, with 10 bases lining up with TRBD2. The CDR3 has 17 residues. V was clipped by 1 base and J by 4 bases; unmatched bases: 8. The germline V gene has CDR1 LGHDT and CDR2 YNNKEL (reference sequence). The CDR3 nucleotides are TGTGCCAGCAGCCAAGTGGGTAGCGGGAGGTTGTCAGATACGCAGTATTTT. It specifies CASSQVGSGRLSDTQYF.

V gene TRBV6-5 combines with J gene TRBJ1-1; TRBD1 might be the D (6 bases). Per the germline V gene, CDR1 is MNHEY and CDR2 is SVGAGI. The CDR3 totals 14 residues. Trimming shortened V by 4 bases and J by 11 bases, and 20 bases separated the two germline ends. The CDR3 is CASSSKGGSNEAFF. The CDR3 DNA is TGTGCCAGCAGTTCGAAGGGGGGGTCCAACGAGGCTTTCTTT.

This chain uses TRBV18 with TRBJ1-4; D is uncertain. V lost 6 bases, J lost 0 bases, and 11 bases lay in between. CDR3 length equals 15 residues. The germline V gene has CDR1 KGHSH and CDR2 LQKENI. The CDR3 loop is CASSPVVATNEKLFF. The CDR3 DNA is TGTGCCAGCTCGCCGGTAGTTGCAACTAATGAAAAACTGTTTTTT.

The rearrangement joins TRBV7-3 to TRBJ1-6; 7 bases are a match to TRBD1. The CDR3 contains 16 residues. Germline V gene lookup returns CDR1 SGHTA and CDR2 FQGTGA. The V gene end was trimmed by 0 bases and the J gene end by 9 bases; junction bases not matched to a gene: 8. Here the CDR3 DNA reads TGTGCCAGCAGCTTAACGCAACAGGGGCAATTTTCACCCCTCCACTTT. Amino acid sequence: CASSLTQQGQFSPLHF.

The chain links TRBV7-7 to TRBJ2-1; TRBD2 matches 12 bases. The CDR3 contains 15 residues. Germline CDR1 and CDR2: SSHAT and FNYEAQ (reference sequence). V lost 5 bases, J lost 4 bases, and 3 bases stayed unmatched. CDR3 nucleotide sequence: TGTGCCAGCAGCCCGGGACTAGCGGGTTACAATGAGCAGTTCTTC. Translated, it gives CASSPGLAGYNEQFF.

The V gene is TRBV7-9, the J gene TRBJ1-4; TRBD1 is a possible D gene (5 bases). Germline V CDR1 and CDR2: SEHNR, FQNEAQ (reference sequence). CDR3 length: 12 residues. Trimming took off 5 bases at V and 10 bases at J, with 11 bases between the two ends. The CDR3 DNA follows: TGTGCCAGCAGCCCCCCCCAGGGAAAACTGTTTTTT. It encodes CASSPPQGKLFF.

The J gene is TRBJ2-7, the V gene TRBV6-5; D unresolved. The germline V gene encodes CDR1 MNHEY and CDR2 SVGAGI. V lost 6 bases, J lost 6 bases, and 9 bases lay in between. CDR3 size: 11 residues. In nucleotides, the CDR3 is TGTGCCAGCAGCCTTACTGGCGAGCAGTACTTC. This encodes CASSLTGEQYF.

V gene TRBV6-1 combines with J gene TRBJ1-3, with 7 bases identical to TRBD1. V lost 2 bases, J lost 7 bases, and 5 bases stayed unmatched. Germline-derived CDR1 and CDR2 are MNHNS and SASEGT. This CDR3 spans 14 amino acids. Here the CDR3 reads CASSELGQANTIYF. Here the CDR3 DNA reads TGTGCCAGCAGTGAACTCGGACAGGCCAACACCATATATTTT.

The rearrangement links TRBV19 to TRBJ1-1, with 11 bases that match TRBD1. CDR1 is LNHDA and CDR2 is SQIVND in the germline V gene (reference sequence). J gave up 7 bases and V 7 bases, and 11 bases lay outside the gene matches. This CDR3 is 15 amino acids long. The CDR3 spells CASNSLGTGGGEAFF. CDR3 DNA: TGTGCCAGTAACAGTTTAGGGACAGGGGGAGGTGAAGCTTTCTTT. Full variable domain (missing parts from reference TRBV19 and TRBJ1-1): DGGITQSPKYLFRKEGQNVTLSCEQNLNHDAMYWYRQDPGQGLRLIYYSQIVNDFQKGDIAEGYSVSREKKESFPLTVTSAQKNPTAFYLCASNSLGTGGGEAFFGQGTRLTVV.

The J gene is TRBJ2-7, the V gene TRBV6-5; 9 bases are a match to TRBD1. Germline loops: CDR1 MNHEY, CDR2 SVGAGI. The CDR3 totals 14 residues. Trimming cost V 6 bases and J 0 bases; bases outside gene matches: 3. The CDR3 protein is CASSTGGFSYEQYF. As DNA, the CDR3 is TGTGCCAGCAGCACAGGGGGCTTCTCCTACGAGCAGTACTTC.

This chain connects TRBV2 to TRBJ1-5; perhaps TRBD1 as D (5 bases). The CDR3 spans 14 residues. V gave up 2 bases and J gave up 3 bases, with 8 bases separating them. Germline CDR1 SNHLY, CDR2 FYNNEI. Written as DNA, the CDR3 is TGTGCCAGCAGTGAACAGGGCTTCAATCAGCCCCAGCATTTT. This gives the protein CASSEQGFNQPQHF. The full variable domain, its missing parts supplied by reference TRBV2 and TRBJ1-5, is EPEVTQTPSHQVTQMGQEVILRCVPISNHLYFYWYRQILGQKVEFLVSFYNNEISEKSEIFDDQFSVERPDGSNFTLKIRSTKLEDSAMYFCASSEQGFNQPQHFGDGTRLSIL.

J is TRBJ2-3 and V is TRBV12-5; 7 bases match TRBD2. There are 13 residues in the CDR3. Trimming removed 6 bases from V and 2 bases from J; junction bases left unmatched: 2. Germline V CDR1 and CDR2: LGHNT, FRNRAP. In nucleotides, the CDR3 is TGTGCTAGTGGGAGGGACTACACAGATACGCAGTATTTT. The encoded protein is CASGRDYTDTQYF.

The chain couples TRBV5-1 to TRBJ2-3; D is perhaps TRBD1 (6 bases). Germline V gene lookup returns CDR1 SGHRS and CDR2 YFSETQ. The CDR3 has 16 residues. Trimming pared 4 bases from V and 0 bases from J, leaving 15 bases between. This CDR3 is CASSLLQGRSTDTQYF. The CDR3 DNA sequence: TGCGCCAGCAGCCTCCTCCAGGGGCGGAGCACAGATACGCAGTATTTT.

V gene TRBV28 combines with J gene TRBJ2-5; 14 bases map to TRBD2. Germline V gives CDR1 MDHEN, CDR2 SYDVKM. With 6 bases clipped from V and 5 bases from J, the junction kept 5 bases outside the gene matches. CDR3 size: 15 residues. CDR3 nucleotides: TGTGCCAGCAGCCCGGGACTAGCGGGAGAGGAGACCCAGTACTTC. It codes for CASSPGLAGEETQYF.

This chain uses TRBV18 with TRBJ2-5, with 9 bases that match TRBD1. After removal of 2 bases from V and 5 bases from J, the junction contained 3 bases not matched to a gene. CDR3 length: 14 residues. The germline CDR1 and CDR2 sequences are KGHSH and LQKENI. This CDR3 is CASSPGQGKETQYF. The CDR3 nucleotides are TGTGCCAGCTCACCAGGACAGGGGAAGGAGACCCAGTACTTC. Together with reference TRBV18 and TRBJ2-5, the CDR3 gives the full variable domain: NAGVMQNPRHLVRRRGQEARLRCSPMKGHSHVYWYRQLPEEGLKFMVYLQKENIIDESGMPKERFSAEFPKEGPSILRIQQVVRGDSAAYFCASSPGQGKETQYFGPGTRLLVL.

The rearrangement uses TRBV6-4 and TRBJ1-2, with TRBD1 as a possible D gene (5 bases). The germline gives CDR1 MRHNA, CDR2 SNTAGT. The CDR3 runs to 15 residues. V was shortened by 0 bases and J by 6 bases, with 14 bases between the two germline ends. CDR3 sequence: CASSDSNSGGDGYTF. Written as DNA, the CDR3 is TGTGCCAGCAGTGACTCGAACAGTGGAGGGGATGGCTACACCTTC.

In this sample, this clone turned up once. The rearrangement uses TRBV29-1 and TRBJ2-5; 7 positions agree with TRBD2. This CDR3 spans 14 amino acids. Germline V gene data show CDR1 as SQVTM and CDR2 as ANQGSEA. Germline trimming cut 8 bases from V and 1 base from J; bases unmatched to any gene: 10. The CDR3 is CSILARGGQETQYF. CDR3 in DNA: TGCAGCATATTAGCACGCGGGGGCCAAGAGACCCAGTACTTC.

The rearrangement links TRBV7-9 to TRBJ2-7; 8 nucleotides line up with TRBD2. The CDR3 length is 13 residues. The trim removed 2 bases at V and 4 bases at J, leaving 1 base unmatched. Per the germline V gene, CDR1 is SEHNR and CDR2 is FQNEAQ (reference sequence). This chain's CDR3 is CASSLKREYEQYF. Written as DNA, the CDR3 is TGTGCCAGCAGCTTAAAGCGGGAGTACGAGCAGTACTTC.

CDR3 bases: TGTGCCAGCAGTTTTAACCCGAACAACGACTATGGCTACACCTTC. Protein sequence: CASSFNPNNDYGYTF. V gene TRBV28 combines with J gene TRBJ1-2; no definite D call. The CDR3 has 15 residues. V lost 3 bases, J lost 3 bases, and 14 bases lay in between. Germline CDR1 reads MDHEN; CDR2 reads SYDVKM.

V and J are TRBV19 and TRBJ2-4; possibly TRBD1 for D (5 bases). CDR3 size: 16 residues. Germline CDR1 and CDR2: LNHDA and SQIVND (reference sequence). The V end lost 3 bases, the J end lost 1 base, and 13 bases lay between the germline ends. The CDR3 loop is CASSIRAVGAKNIQYF. The CDR3 coding sequence is TGTGCCAGTAGTATCAGGGCGGTTGGGGCCAAAAACATTCAGTACTTC. The complete variable domain, with remaining parts taken from reference TRBV19 and TRBJ2-4, reads DGGITQSPKYLFRKEGQNVTLSCEQNLNHDAMYWYRQDPGQGLRLIYYSQIVNDFQKGDIAEGYSVSREKKESFPLTVTSAQKNPTAFYLCASSIRAVGAKNIQYFGAGTRLSVL.

The genes are TRBV2 and TRBJ1-4, with 10 bases that match TRBD1. CDR1 is SNHLY, CDR2 FYNNEI, per germline. Trimming took 7 bases from V and 4 from J; bases not matched to a gene: 15. The CDR3 has 18 amino acids. CDR3 region: CASNPTGGEPLDNEKLFF. CDR3 coding DNA: TGTGCCAGCAACCCGACAGGGGGCGAGCCTCTCGATAATGAAAAACTGTTTTTT.

The rearrangement uses TRBV5-1 and TRBJ2-7, with unresolved D. Germline V gene data show CDR1 as SGHRS and CDR2 as YFSETQ. The CDR3 consists of 16 residues. Trimming took off 0 bases at V and 2 bases at J, with 15 bases between the two ends. CDR3 region: CASSLGILQSPYEQYF. The CDR3 nucleotides read TGCGCCAGCAGCTTGGGAATTCTACAGAGCCCCTACGAGCAGTACTTC.

This chain uses TRBV4-3 with TRBJ1-2; 7 nucleotides align to TRBD1. The V segment lost 1 base and the J segment 0 bases; nucleotides outside the gene matches: 5. Germline CDR1 reads LGHNA; CDR2 reads YSLEER. The CDR3 runs 16 residues. CDR3 sequence reads: CASSQGGTASNYGYTF. CDR3 DNA: TGCGCCAGCAGCCAAGGTGGGACAGCCTCTAACTATGGCTACACCTTC.